The rows below give T cell receptor beta chains drawn from one sample of a study of cytomegalovirus exposure and HLA in healthy donors. The repertoire was sequenced with immunoSEQ multiplex PCR; TCRdb's copy has only in-frame clones and lacks some. The top ten clones hold 3.1% of a sample with roughly 150,000 clones, around three quarters of them seen once. Sequencing was done on a sample of PBMCs. All receptors derive from a male donor in good health and CMV-seronegative. The CDR3 runs from the conserved cysteine through the conserved F or W. D genes are given only for firm matches. The size of a clone is reported for some rows only, either as once, few or many, or as a class for expanded clones.

TRBJ2-1	TRBD2	-	TRBV5-5	TGTGCCAGCAGCTTGGTACTAGCGGACTACAATGAGCAGTTCTTC	CASSLVLADYNEQFF
TRBJ1-1	-	few	TRBV11-2	TGTGCCAGCAGCTTTTACGGACAGAACACTGAAGCTTTCTTT	CASSFYGQNTEAFF
TRBJ1-1	-	-	TRBV2	TGTGCCAGCATGAGGGTGAACACTGAAGCTTTCTTT	CASMRVNTEAFF
TRBJ1-2	TRBD1	-	TRBV28	TGTGCCAGCAGCCTAGACTGGGGACAGGGAAATGGCTACACCTTC	CASSLDWGQGNGYTF
TRBJ2-3	TRBD2	few	TRBV10-2	TGCGCCAGCCGGGGACTAGCGGGAACCGCAGATACGCAGTATTTT	CASRGLAGTADTQYF
TRBJ1-2	-	few	TRBV5-5	TGTGCCAGCACCACCTTGGATGGGCCGGACTATGGCTACACCTTC	CASTTLDGPDYGYTF
TRBJ1-2	TRBD1	once	TRBV2	TGTGCCAGCAGCGGGGGACAGATCTATGGCTACACCTTC	CASSGGQIYGYTF
TRBJ1-6	-	-	TRBV25-1	TGTGCCAGCAGTGGCGGAGCTACGGTGTCACCCCTCCACTTT	CASSGGATVSPLHF
TRBJ2-5	TRBD1	-	TRBV7-2	TGTGCCAGCAGCCGGGGACAGGGAGGGGAGACCCAGTACTTC	CASSRGQGGETQYF
TRBJ2-1	TRBD2	few	TRBV6-4	TGTGCCAGCAGTGATCGGGACTATGGTGAGCAGTTCTTC	CASSDRDYGEQFF
TRBJ2-7	TRBD1	few	TRBV19	TGTGCCAGTAGTCGCCAGGGGGTTCCCTACGAGCAGTACTTC	CASSRQGVPYEQYF
TRBJ1-1	TRBD1	few	TRBV7-9	TGTTCCAGCAGTCCCGGGACAGGGTGGACTGAAGCTTTCTTT	CSSSPGTGWTEAFF
TRBJ1-5	-	-	TRBV19	TGTGCCAGTAGTAGAAGGGAGTTAGGCAATCAGCCCCAGCATTTT	CASSRRELGNQPQHF
TRBJ1-5	-	-	TRBV19	TGTGCCAGTAGCCTAAGCGGGAGGGGTCAGCCCCAGCATTTT	CASSLSGRGQPQHF
TRBJ1-4	-	-	TRBV28	TGTGCCAGCAGTTCACCTGACAGCGTCAAACTGTTTTTT	CASSSPDSVKLFF
TRBJ1-3	-	once	TRBV5-1	TGCGCCAGCAGCGAAAGCCGTAGCTCTGGAAACACCATATATTTT	CASSESRSSGNTIYF
TRBJ1-1	-	-	TRBV6-6	TGTGCCAGCAGTTACTCGACGACAAACACTGAAGCTTTCTTT	CASSYSTTNTEAFF
TRBJ2-1	TRBD1	-	TRBV7-9	TGTTCCAGCAGCTTAGCAGGGACAGGGCGCTACAATGAGCAGTTCTTC	CSSSLAGTGRYNEQFF
TRBJ2-3	TRBD1	-	TRBV7-2	TGTGCCAGCAGCTTACGCCCGGGACAGGGAGATACGCAGTATTTT	CASSLRPGQGDTQYF
TRBJ2-7	-	-	TRBV28	TGTGCCAACAGTTTGTGGAGGGCAATACCCTACGAGCAGTACTTC	CANSLWRAIPYEQYF
TRBJ2-7	TRBD1	-	TRBV19	TGTGCCAGTAGTATGGGAAGGGGGCTCGACGAGCAGTACTTC	CASSMGRGLDEQYF
TRBJ1-1	-	-	TRBV19	TGTGCCAGTAGTTCTCCCGGGGAACGTGGCACTGAAGCTTTCTTT	CASSSPGERGTEAFF
TRBJ2-5	TRBD1	-	TRBV18	TGTGCCGGTACCCGGGACAGAGGGGAGACCCAGTACTTC	CAGTRDRGETQYF
TRBJ1-5	TRBD1	-	TRBV30	TGTGCCTGGAGTGTACAGGGGGCACAACAATCAGCCCAGCATTTT	CAWSVQGAQQSAQHF
TRBJ2-2	TRBD1	-	TRBV10-3	TGTGCCATCAGCCTGGGACAGCCCGGGGAGCTGTTTTTT	CAISLGQPGELFF
TRBJ1-2	-	few	TRBV2	TGTGCCAGCAGTGATCGGCAGGGCTATGGCTACACCTTC	CASSDRQGYGYTF
TRBJ1-2	TRBD1	-	TRBV29-1	TGCAGCGGCAACCAGGCCGGGACAGGGGGCTCTGGCTACACCTTC	CSGNQAGTGGSGYTF
TRBJ1-4	TRBD1	-	TRBV18	TGTGCCAGCTCACCTCTAGGGCAGGGGGACGAAAAACTGTTTTTT	CASSPLGQGDEKLFF
TRBJ1-5	-	-	TRBV30	TGTGCCTGGAGTGTACGGGGGAATAGCAATCAGCCCCAGCATTTT	CAWSVRGNSNQPQHF